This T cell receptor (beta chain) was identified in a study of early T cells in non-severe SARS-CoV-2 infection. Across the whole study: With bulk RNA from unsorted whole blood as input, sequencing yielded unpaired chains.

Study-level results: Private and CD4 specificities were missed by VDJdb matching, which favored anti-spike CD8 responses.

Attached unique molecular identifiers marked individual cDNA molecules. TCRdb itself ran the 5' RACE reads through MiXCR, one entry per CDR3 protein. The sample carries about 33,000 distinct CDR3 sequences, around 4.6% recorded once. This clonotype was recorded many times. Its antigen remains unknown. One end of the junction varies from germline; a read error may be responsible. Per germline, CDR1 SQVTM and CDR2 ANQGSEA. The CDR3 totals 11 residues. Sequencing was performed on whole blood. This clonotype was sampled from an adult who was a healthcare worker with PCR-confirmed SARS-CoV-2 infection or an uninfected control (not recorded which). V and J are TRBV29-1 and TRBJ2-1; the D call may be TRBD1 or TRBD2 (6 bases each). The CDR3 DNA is TGCAGCACCGCTGGGGGGCATACGGAGGTCTTC. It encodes CSTAGGHTEVF.